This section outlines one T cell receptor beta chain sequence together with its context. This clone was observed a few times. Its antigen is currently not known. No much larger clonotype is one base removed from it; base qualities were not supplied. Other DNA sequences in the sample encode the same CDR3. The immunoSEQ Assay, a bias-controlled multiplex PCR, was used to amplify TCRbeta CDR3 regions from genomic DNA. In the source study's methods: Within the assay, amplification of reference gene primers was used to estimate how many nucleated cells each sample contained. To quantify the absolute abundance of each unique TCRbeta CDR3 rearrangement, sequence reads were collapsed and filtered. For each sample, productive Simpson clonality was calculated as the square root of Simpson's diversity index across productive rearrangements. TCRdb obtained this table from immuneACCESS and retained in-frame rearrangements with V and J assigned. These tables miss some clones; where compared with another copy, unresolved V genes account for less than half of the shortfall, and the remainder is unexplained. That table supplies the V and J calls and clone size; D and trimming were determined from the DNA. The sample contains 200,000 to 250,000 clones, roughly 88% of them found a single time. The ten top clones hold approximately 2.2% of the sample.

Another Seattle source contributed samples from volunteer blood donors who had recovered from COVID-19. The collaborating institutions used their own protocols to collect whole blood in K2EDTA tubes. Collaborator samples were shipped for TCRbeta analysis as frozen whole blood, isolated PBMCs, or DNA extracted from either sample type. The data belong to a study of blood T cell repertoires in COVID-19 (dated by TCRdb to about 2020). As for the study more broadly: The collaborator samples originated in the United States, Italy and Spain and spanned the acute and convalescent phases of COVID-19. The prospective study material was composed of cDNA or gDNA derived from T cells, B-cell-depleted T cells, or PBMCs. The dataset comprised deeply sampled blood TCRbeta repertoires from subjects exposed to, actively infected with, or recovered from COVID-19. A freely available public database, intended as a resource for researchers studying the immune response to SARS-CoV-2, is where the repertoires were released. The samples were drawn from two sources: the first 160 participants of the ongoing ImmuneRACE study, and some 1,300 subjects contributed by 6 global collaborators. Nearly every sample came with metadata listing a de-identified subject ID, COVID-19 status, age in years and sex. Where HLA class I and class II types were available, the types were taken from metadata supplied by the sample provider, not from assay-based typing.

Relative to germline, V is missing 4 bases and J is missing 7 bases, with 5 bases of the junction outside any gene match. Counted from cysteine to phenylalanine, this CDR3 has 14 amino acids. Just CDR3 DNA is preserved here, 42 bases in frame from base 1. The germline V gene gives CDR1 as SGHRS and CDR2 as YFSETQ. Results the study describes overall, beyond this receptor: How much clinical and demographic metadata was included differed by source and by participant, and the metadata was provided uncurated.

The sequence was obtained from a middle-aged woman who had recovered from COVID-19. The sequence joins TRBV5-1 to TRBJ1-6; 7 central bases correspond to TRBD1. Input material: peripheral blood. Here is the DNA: TGCGCCAGCAGCCCCGGGACAGAGAATTCACCCCTCCACTTT. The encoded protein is CASSPGTENSPLHF. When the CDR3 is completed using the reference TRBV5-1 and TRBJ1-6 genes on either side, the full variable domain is KAGVTQTPRYLIKTRGQQVTLSCSPISGHRSVSWYQQTPGQGLQFLFEYFSETQRNKGNFPGRFSGRQFSNSRSEMNVSTLELGDSALYLCASSPGTENSPLHFGNGTRLTVT.